This entry features one T cell receptor beta chain sequence. Its target is not known. The CDR3 contains 16 residues. Germline V lookup: CDR1 MDHEN, CDR2 SYDVKM. The V segment lost 4 bases and the J segment 0 bases; nucleotides outside the gene matches: 8. Produced via immunoSEQ multiplex PCR; TCRdb's table is partial and in-frame only. The data show around 100,000 clones, 85% to 95% seen once. The entry originates in a study of graft-versus-host responses after intestinal transplantation. Study at large: Induction using anti-thymocyte globulin, followed by tacrolimus and steroids for about 3 years, was given to all recipients.

The study, taken as a whole, reports: Recipient marrow held GvH clones, some first seen in ileum or blood. HvG clone declines early post-transplant were associated with peak circulating GvH levels.

V and J are TRBV28 and TRBJ2-7; 8 bases map to TRBD2. The receptor was derived from a human donor who was the organ donor for an intestinal transplant. The sequences come from unstimulated CD8+ T cells sorted from spleen or lymph node cells, collected before transplant. The CDR3 coding sequence is TGTGCCAGCAGTTCCCTAGCCGGGACTAGCTCCTACGAGCAGTACTTC. Residues: CASSSLAGTSSYEQYF.